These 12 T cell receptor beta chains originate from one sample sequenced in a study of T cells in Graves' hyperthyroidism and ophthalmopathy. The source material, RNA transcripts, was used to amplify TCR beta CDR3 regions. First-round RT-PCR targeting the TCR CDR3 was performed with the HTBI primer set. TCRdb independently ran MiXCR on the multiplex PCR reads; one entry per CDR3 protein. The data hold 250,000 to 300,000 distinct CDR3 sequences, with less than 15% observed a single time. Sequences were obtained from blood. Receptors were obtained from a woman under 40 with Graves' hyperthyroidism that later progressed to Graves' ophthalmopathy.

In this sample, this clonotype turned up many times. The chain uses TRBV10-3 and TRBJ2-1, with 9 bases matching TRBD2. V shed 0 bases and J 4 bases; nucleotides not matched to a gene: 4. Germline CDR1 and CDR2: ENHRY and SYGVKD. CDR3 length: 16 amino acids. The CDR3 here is CAISESGTSSYNEQFF. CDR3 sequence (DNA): TGTGCCATCAGTGAGTCCGGGACTAGCAGTTACAATGAGCAGTTCTTC.

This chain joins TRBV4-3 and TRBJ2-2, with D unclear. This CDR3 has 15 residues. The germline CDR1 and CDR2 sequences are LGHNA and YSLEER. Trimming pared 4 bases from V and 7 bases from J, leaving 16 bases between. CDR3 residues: CASSPAETFGGELFF. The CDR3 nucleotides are TGCGCCAGCAGCCCGGCCGAGACTTTTGGCGGGGAGCTGTTTTTT.

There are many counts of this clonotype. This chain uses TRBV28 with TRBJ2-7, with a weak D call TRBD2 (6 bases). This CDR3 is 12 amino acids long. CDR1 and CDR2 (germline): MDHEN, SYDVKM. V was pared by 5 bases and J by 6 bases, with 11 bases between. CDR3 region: CASSGGIGEQYF. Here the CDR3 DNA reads TGTGCCAGCAGTGGCGGGATCGGCGAGCAGTACTTC.

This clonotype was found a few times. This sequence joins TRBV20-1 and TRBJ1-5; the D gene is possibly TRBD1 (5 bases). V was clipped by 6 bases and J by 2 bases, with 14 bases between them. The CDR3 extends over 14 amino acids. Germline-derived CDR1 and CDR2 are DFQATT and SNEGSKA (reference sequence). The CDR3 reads CSAPPGGGNQPQHF. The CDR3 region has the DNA TGCAGTGCACCACCGGGGGGGGGCAATCAGCCCCAGCATTTT.

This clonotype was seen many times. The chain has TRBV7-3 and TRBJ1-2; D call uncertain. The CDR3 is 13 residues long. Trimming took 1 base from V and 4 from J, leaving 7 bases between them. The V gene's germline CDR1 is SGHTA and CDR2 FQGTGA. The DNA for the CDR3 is TGTGCCAGCAGCTTAATGTCAGCCTATGGCTACACCTTC. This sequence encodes CASSLMSAYGYTF.

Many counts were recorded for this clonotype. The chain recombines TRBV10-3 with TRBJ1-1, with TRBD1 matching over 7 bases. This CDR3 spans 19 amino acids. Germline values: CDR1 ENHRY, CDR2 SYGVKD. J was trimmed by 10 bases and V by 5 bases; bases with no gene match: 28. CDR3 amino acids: CAISQAVTLWGQTDTGAFF. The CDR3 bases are TGTGCCATCAGTCAAGCTGTAACATTGTGGGGACAGACGGACACGGGAGCTTTCTTT.

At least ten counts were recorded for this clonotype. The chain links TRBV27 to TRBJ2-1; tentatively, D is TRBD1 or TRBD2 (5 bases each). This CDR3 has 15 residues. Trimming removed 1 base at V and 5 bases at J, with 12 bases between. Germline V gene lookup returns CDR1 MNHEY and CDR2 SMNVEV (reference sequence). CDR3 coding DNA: TGTGCCAGCAGTTTATTAGGGACGGCTAACAATGAGCAGTTCTTC. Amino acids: CASSLLGTANNEQFF.

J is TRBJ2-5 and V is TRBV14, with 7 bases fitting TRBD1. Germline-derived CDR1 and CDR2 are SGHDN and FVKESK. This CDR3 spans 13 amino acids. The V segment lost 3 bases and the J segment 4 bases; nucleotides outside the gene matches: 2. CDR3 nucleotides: TGTGCCAGCAGCCAGGGGACAGTAGAGACCCAGTACTTC. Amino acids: CASSQGTVETQYF.

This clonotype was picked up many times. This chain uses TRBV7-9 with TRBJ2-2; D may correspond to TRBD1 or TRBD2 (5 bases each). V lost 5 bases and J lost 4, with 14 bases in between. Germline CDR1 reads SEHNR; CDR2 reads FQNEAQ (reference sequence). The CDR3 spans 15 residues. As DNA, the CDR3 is TGTGCCAGCAGCCCACCGGGACGGGGCACCGGGGAGCTGTTTTTT. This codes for CASSPPGRGTGELFF. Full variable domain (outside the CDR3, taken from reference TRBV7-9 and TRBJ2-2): DTGVSQNPRHKITKRGQNVTFRCDPISEHNRLYWYRQTLGQGPEFLTYFQNEAQLEKSRLLSDRFSAERPKGSFSTLEIQRTEQGDSAMYLCASSPPGRGTGELFFGEGSRLTVL.

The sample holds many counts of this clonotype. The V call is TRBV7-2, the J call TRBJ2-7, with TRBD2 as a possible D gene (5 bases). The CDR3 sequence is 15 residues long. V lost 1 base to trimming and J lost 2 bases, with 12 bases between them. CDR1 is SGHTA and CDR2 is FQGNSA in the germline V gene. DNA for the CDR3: TGTGCCAGCAGCTTAGTAGCGAGAGTGACCTACGAGCAGTACTTC. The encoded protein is CASSLVARVTYEQYF.

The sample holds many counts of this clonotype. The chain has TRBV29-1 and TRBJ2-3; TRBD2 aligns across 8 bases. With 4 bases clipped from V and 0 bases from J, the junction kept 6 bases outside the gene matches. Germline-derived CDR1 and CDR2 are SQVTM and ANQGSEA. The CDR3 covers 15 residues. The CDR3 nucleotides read TGCAGCGTTGCTTGGCTAGCGGGTAGCACAGATACGCAGTATTTT. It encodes CSVAWLAGSTDTQYF.

This CDR3 is CASSSSRTWKAFF. CDR3 DNA sequence: TGTGCCAGCAGCTCATCGAGAACATGGAAAGCTTTCTTT. This rearrangement joins TRBV28 to TRBJ1-1; D unclear. Germline CDR1 reads MDHEN; CDR2 reads SYDVKM. The CDR3 spans 13 residues. The V gene lost 6 bases and the J gene lost 9 bases, with 17 bases spanning the gap.